The T cell receptor (beta chain) described here comes from a study of T cell responses to AZD1222 COVID-19 vaccine. Produced via immunoSEQ multiplex PCR; TCRdb's table is partial and in-frame only. Of some 130,000 clones listed, about nine tenths are singletons. Regarding this clone: The antigen is not known.

The CDR3 length is 14 residues. CDR1 and CDR2 (germline): SGHDT, YYEEEE. V lost 4 bases and J lost 4, with 14 bases in between. Findings of the study overall: The repertoires were collected only after the peak T cell response. Following two doses of AZD1222, Spike-specific TCR breadth and depth rose.

The input for sequencing was peripheral blood, taken on day 0 of AZD1222 vaccination. V usage is TRBV5-6 and J usage is TRBJ1-1, with D perhaps TRBD1 (6 bases). The sequence was obtained from an adult in good health. DNA for the CDR3: TGTGCCAGCAGCAATTTTGTCAGGGGCACTGAAGCTTTCTTT. As protein: CASSNFVRGTEAFF.